The 5 T cell receptor beta chains in this list originate from one sample, sequenced in a study of control samples from healthy donors and cancer patients. The method was immunoSEQ multiplex PCR; TCRdb's version includes in-frame clones alone and lacks a portion of them. There are about 88,000 clones in the sample; 85% to 95% occur only once, and about 7.3% lies in the top ten. Sequencing was carried out using blood. These receptors all come from a man aged 18 to 30 in good health.

The V and J genes are TRBV7-9 and TRBJ2-5; D is undetermined. Trimming cost V 4 bases and J 0 bases, with 12 bases left between them. CDR3 length: 15 amino acids. CDR1 and CDR2 (germline): SEHNR, FQNEAQ (reference sequence). The CDR3 region is CASSSRDLYQETQYF. CDR3 DNA sequence: TGTGCCAGCAGCTCCAGAGATCTTTACCAAGAGACCCAGTACTTC.

The chain is built from TRBV6-5 and TRBJ1-1; 7 bases align to TRBD1. The CDR3 consists of 15 residues. V was pared by 2 bases and J by 3 bases, with 6 bases of the junction left unmatched. Germline loops: CDR1 MNHEY, CDR2 SVGAGI. The chain's CDR3 is CASSYKGASDTEAFF. In DNA form, the CDR3 reads TGTGCCAGCAGTTACAAGGGGGCATCGGACACTGAAGCTTTCTTT.

The chain carries TRBV18 and TRBJ1-1, with TRBD1 matching over 8 bases. The CDR3 has 16 amino acids. V was clipped by 1 base and J by 2 bases; unmatched bases: 6. Germline V gene sequence: CDR1 KGHSH, CDR2 LQKENI. The CDR3: CASSPRTGKLNTEAFF. In DNA, the CDR3 is TGTGCCAGCTCACCACGGACAGGGAAACTAAACACTGAAGCTTTCTTT.

The CDR3 sequence: CASSTRGQGNGYTF. In DNA, the CDR3 is TGTGCCAGCAGTACACGGGGACAGGGAAATGGCTACACCTTC. The chain employs TRBV27 and TRBJ1-2, with 9 positions matching TRBD1. After removal of 5 bases from V and 6 bases from J, the junction contained 7 bases not matched to a gene. Germline V gives CDR1 MNHEY, CDR2 SMNVEV (reference sequence). CDR3 length: 14 residues.

The V and J genes are TRBV9 and TRBJ1-5; D is ambiguous. The CDR3 totals 15 residues. V lost 0 bases and J lost 0, with 7 bases in between. The V gene's germline CDR1 is SGDLS and CDR2 YYNGEE. As DNA, the CDR3 is TGTGCCAGCAGCGTAGGAGGGAATAGCAATCAGCCCCAGCATTTT. Its translation: CASSVGGNSNQPQHF.